This TCR beta chain was recorded in a study of T cell changes during pregnancy in multiple sclerosis. The table came from immunoSEQ multiplex PCR; TCRdb's copy has only in-frame clones and leaves some out. The data contain about 38,000 clones, 75% to 95% of them singletons. Germline V gene data show CDR1 as MNHEY and CDR2 as SVGAGI. The V end was cut by 0 bases, the J end by 3 bases, with 8 bases between. This CDR3 comprises 15 residues. This receptor was identified in a female donor with multiple sclerosis, enrolled in a pregnancy study. The sequencing here drew on CD8+ T cells from peripheral blood mononuclear cells, taken in the second trimester of pregnancy. The chain is built from TRBV6-5 and TRBJ2-2, with a tentative D call TRBD1 (6 bases). CDR3 residues: CASSYSSGDTGELFF. The DNA for the CDR3 is TGTGCCAGCAGTTACTCCTCAGGGGACACCGGGGAGCTGTTTTTT.